This TCR beta chain was captured by sequencing in a study of cytomegalovirus exposure and HLA in healthy donors. Regarding the study as a whole: In the 130 or so validation repertoires, a later analysis found that first-cohort TCR clusters tended to co-occur.

Looked up from germline, CDR1 is PRHDT and CDR2 is FYEKMQ (reference sequence). The CDR3 contains 13 residues. Trimming cost V 5 bases and J 7 bases, with 14 bases left between them. TCRdb's table, derived via immunoSEQ multiplex PCR, lists solely in-frame clones and lacks some. The sample carries under 400,000 clones, 86% recorded once. With respect to this clone: Its antigen remains unidentified.

Sequencing was performed on PBMCs. The TCR was taken from a woman younger than 35 in good health and CMV-seronegative. This chain connects TRBV13 to TRBJ1-1; D not certain. The CDR3 DNA is TGTGCCAGCAGCATCCGGGATGGTAGTGAAGCTTTCTTT. This encodes CASSIRDGSEAFF. The full variable domain, completed using reference TRBV13 and TRBJ1-1, is AAGVIQSPRHLIKEKRETATLKCYPIPRHDTVYWYQQGPGQDPQFLISFYEKMQSDKGSIPDRFSAQQFSDYHSELNMSSLELGDSALYFCASSIRDGSEAFFGQGTRLTVV.